The clone carrying this TCR beta chain has ten or more counts. Graves' hyperthyroidism is called stable when ophthalmopathy does not progress within 18 months. Lactation, pregnancy, other autoimmune disease or uncontrolled infection led to exclusion of patients. The data were taken from a study of T cells in Graves' hyperthyroidism and ophthalmopathy. Overall study: Staff took peripheral blood when the initial diagnosis was made, before any treatment began.

RNA transcripts served as the template for amplifying TCR beta CDR3 regions. TCR CDR3 regions were first amplified by RT-PCR with HTBI primers. One entry per CDR3 protein results from TCRdb running MiXCR on the multiplex PCR reads. The data show 380,000 or so distinct CDR3 sequences, approximately 19% seen once. V was pared by 0 bases and J by 4 bases, with 15 bases between. CDR3 length equals 15 residues. The germline gives CDR1 DFQATT, CDR2 SNEGSKA (reference sequence). Sequenced material: blood. This clonotype was obtained from a woman between 18 and 29 years old with Graves' hyperthyroidism. V usage is TRBV20-1 and J usage is TRBJ2-5, with D perhaps matching TRBD1 or TRBD2 (5 bases each). The CDR3 sequence: CSARDGEGLGETQYF. The DNA of the CDR3 is TGCAGTGCTAGAGATGGCGAGGGGCTCGGAGAGACCCAGTACTTC.